This is a list of T cell receptor beta chains from one sample in a study of T cells in Graves' hyperthyroidism and ophthalmopathy. One entry per CDR3 protein results from TCRdb running MiXCR on the multiplex PCR reads. The sample shows 750,000 to 950,000 distinct CDR3 sequences, roughly 40% of them seen only once. The source material was blood. These receptors came from a man aged 18-30 years with Graves' hyperthyroidism. CDR3s include the opening cysteine and the closing phenylalanine or tryptophan. The order of the fields is CDR3 protein, CDR3 DNA, J gene, V gene, clone size, D gene. A D gene is named only where the DNA matches it firmly. Clone size, where shown, is once, few, many, or a class for clones that have expanded.

CDR3: CASETERREQYF
DNA: TGTGCCAGCGAGACAGAGCGTCGCGAGCAGTACTTC
J: TRBJ2-7
V: TRBV2
size: many
D: -

CDR3: CATSTRPNTEAFF
DNA: TGTGCCACCAGCACCCGGCCCAACACTGAAGCTTTCTTT
J: TRBJ1-1
V: TRBV15
size: many
D: -

CDR3: CASSATGYTEAFF
DNA: TGTGCCAGCAGTGCGACAGGGTACACTGAAGCTTTCTTT
J: TRBJ1-1
V: TRBV25-1
size: many
D: TRBD1

CDR3: CASSMEGPSYEQYF
DNA: TGTGCCAGTAGTATGGAGGGCCCCTCCTACGAGCAGTACTTC
J: TRBJ2-7
V: TRBV19
size: few
D: -

CDR3: CASSPMGASTEAFF
DNA: TGTGCCAGCTCACCGATGGGGGCATCCACTGAAGCTTTCTTT
J: TRBJ1-1
V: TRBV7-6
size: few
D: -

CDR3: CASSPEIQEAQYF
DNA: TGCGCCAGCAGCCCGGAAATCCAAGAGGCCCAGTACTTC
J: TRBJ2-5
V: TRBV4-1
size: -
D: -

CDR3: CASTLAGANVLTF
DNA: TGTGCCAGCACCTTGGCTGGGGCCAACGTCCTGACTTTC
J: TRBJ2-6
V: TRBV12-3/TRBV12-4
size: many
D: -

CDR3: CASRQDRGGSYGYTF
DNA: TGTGCCAGCAGACAGGACAGGGGAGGCTCCTATGGCTACACCTTC
J: TRBJ1-2
V: TRBV13
size: -
D: TRBD1

CDR3: CASSLSGQLAFF
DNA: TGTGCCAGCAGCTTATCGGGACAACTTGCTTTCTTT
J: TRBJ1-1
V: TRBV9
size: -
D: -

CDR3: CATTLEGQGGRDPQHF
DNA: TGTGCCACCACCTTAGAAGGACAGGGAGGGAGGGACCCCCAGCATTTT
J: TRBJ1-5
V: TRBV15
size: -
D: TRBD1

CDR3: CASSLEGNSGRYEQYF
DNA: TGTGCCAGCAGCTTAGAAGGGAACAGCGGGCGCTACGAGCAGTACTTC
J: TRBJ2-7
V: TRBV13
size: few
D: -

CDR3: CASLTNTEAFF
DNA: TGTGCCAGCCTGACGAACACTGAAGCTTTCTTT
J: TRBJ1-1
V: TRBV15
size: few
D: -

CDR3: CASSLVGGRETQYF
DNA: TGTGCCAGCAGCTTAGTTGGGGGACGGGAGACCCAGTACTTC
J: TRBJ2-5
V: TRBV7-2
size: many
D: -